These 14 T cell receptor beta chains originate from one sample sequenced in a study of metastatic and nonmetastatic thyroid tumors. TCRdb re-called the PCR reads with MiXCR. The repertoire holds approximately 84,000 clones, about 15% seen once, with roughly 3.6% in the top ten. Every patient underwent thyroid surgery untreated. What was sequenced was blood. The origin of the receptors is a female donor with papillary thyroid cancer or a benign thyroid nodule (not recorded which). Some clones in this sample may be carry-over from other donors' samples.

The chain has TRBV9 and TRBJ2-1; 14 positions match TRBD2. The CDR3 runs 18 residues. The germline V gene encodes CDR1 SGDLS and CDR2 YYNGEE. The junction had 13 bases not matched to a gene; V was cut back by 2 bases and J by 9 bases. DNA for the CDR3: TGTGCCAGCAGCGTCTCACCCTCGGGACTAGCGGGAGAAGTTGAGCAGTTCTTC. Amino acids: CASSVSPSGLAGEVEQFF.

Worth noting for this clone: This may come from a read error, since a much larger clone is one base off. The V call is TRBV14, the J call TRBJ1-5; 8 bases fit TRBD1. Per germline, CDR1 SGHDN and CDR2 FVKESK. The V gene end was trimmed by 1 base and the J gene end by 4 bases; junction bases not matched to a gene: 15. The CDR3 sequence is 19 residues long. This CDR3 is CASSQVRRTGNNRNQPQHF. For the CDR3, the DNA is TGTGCCAGCAGCCAAGTCCGCCGGACAGGGAATAATAGAAATCAGCCCCAGCATTTT.

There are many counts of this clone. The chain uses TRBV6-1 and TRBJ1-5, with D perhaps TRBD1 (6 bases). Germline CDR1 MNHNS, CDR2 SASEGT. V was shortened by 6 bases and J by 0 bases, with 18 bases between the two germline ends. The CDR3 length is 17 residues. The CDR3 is CASRSRGADYSNQPQHF. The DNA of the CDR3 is TGTGCCAGCAGGAGTCGGGGGGCCGATTATAGCAATCAGCCCCAGCATTTT.

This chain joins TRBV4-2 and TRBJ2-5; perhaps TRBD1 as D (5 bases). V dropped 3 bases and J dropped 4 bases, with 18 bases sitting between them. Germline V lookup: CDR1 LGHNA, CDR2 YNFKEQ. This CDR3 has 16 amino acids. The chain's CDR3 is CASSQDMGSLAETQYF. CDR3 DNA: TGTGCCAGCAGCCAGGACATGGGCTCATTGGCAGAGACCCAGTACTTC.

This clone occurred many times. Here the CDR3 reads CASSLGIGTQETQYF. Here the CDR3 DNA reads TGTGCCAGCAGCCTTGGTATCGGGACACAAGAGACCCAGTACTTC. The chain combines TRBV5-6 with TRBJ2-5, with D tentatively TRBD1 (6 bases). Trimming took off 4 bases at V and 2 bases at J, with 15 bases between the two ends. The CDR3 runs to 15 residues. Germline CDR1 and CDR2: SGHDT and YYEEEE.

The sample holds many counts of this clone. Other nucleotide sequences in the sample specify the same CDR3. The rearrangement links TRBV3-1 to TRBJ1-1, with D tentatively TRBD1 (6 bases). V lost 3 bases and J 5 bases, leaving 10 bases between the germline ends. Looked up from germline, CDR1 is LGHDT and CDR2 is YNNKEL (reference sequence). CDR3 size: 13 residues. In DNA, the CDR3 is TGTGCCAGCAGCCAGGGGGCGCGGACTGAAGCTTTCTTT. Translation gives CASSQGARTEAFF.

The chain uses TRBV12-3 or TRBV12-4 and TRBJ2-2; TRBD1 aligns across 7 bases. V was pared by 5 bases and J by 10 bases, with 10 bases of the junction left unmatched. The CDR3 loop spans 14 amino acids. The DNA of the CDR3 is TGTGCCAGCAGTCCTGTACAGGGGATGGTGGAGCTGTTTTTT. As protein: CASSPVQGMVELFF.

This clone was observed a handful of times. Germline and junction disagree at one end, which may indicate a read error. The CDR3 reads CASSLVRVAGCSVNTIYF. The CDR3 coding sequence is TGTGCCAGCAGCTTAGTTCGGGTTGCAGGGTGCTCTGTAAACACCATATATTTT. The rearrangement links TRBV11-2 to TRBJ1-3; possible D gene TRBD1, 5 bases. Germline V CDR1 and CDR2: SGHAT, FQNNGV. This CDR3 has 18 amino acids.

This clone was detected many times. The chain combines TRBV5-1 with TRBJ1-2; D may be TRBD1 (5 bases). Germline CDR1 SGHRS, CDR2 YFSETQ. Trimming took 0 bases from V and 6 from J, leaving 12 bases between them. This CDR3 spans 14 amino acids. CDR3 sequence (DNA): TGCGCCAGCAGCTTGGTGCAGGGTCAACATGGCTACACCTTC. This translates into CASSLVQGQHGYTF.

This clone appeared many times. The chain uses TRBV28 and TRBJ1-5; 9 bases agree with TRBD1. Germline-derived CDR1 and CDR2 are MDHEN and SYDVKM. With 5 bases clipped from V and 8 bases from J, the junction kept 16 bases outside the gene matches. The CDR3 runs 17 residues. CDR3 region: CASSDRGQGIGPKPQHF. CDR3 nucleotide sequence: TGTGCCAGCAGTGATAGGGGACAGGGAATAGGGCCGAAGCCCCAGCATTTT.

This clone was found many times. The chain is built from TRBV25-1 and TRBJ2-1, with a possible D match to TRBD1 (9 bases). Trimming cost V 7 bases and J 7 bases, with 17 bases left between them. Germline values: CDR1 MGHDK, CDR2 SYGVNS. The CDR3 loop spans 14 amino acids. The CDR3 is CASTGGGQGNEQFF. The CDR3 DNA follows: TGTGCCAGCACCGGGGGGGGACAGGGAAATGAGCAGTTCTTC.

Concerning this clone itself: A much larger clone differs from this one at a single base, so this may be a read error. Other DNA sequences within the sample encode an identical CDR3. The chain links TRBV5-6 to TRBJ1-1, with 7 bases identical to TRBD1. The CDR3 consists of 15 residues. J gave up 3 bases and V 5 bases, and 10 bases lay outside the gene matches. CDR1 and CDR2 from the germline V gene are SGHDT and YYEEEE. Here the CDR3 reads CASRGRVQGDTEAFF. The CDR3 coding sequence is TGTGCCAGCAGGGGCCGAGTTCAGGGGGACACTGAAGCTTTCTTT. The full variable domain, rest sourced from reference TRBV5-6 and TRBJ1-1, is DAGVTQSPTHLIKTRGQQVTLRCSPKSGHDTVSWYQQALGQGPQFIFQYYEEEERQRGNFPDRFSGHQFPNYSSELNVNALLLGDSALYLCASRGRVQGDTEAFFGQGTRLTVV.

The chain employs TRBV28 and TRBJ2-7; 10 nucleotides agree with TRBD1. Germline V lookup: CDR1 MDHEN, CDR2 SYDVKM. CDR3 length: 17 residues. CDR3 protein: CDRRLPKPGTGAGEQYF. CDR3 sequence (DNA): TGTGACAGACGACTCCCTAAACCCGGGACAGGGGCGGGGGAGCAGTACTTC.

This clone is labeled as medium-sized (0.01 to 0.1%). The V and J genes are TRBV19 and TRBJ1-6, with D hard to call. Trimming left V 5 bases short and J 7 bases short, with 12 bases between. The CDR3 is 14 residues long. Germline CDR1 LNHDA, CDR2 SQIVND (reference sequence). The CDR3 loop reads CASSVGPRNSPLHF. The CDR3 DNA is TGTGCCAGTAGTGTAGGGCCGAGAAATTCACCCCTCCACTTT.